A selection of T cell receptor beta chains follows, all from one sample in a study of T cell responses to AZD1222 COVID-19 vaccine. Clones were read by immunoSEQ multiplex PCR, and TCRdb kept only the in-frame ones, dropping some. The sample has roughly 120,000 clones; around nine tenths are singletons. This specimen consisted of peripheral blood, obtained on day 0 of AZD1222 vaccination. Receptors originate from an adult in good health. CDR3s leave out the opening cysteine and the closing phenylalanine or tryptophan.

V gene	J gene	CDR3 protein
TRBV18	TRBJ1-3	ASSPPQANTIY
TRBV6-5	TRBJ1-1	ASSSPSSTEAF
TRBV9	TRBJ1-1	ASSVGGAPDTEAF
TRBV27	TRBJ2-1	ASSFQGYDEQF
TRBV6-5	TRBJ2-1	ASSYSSSSVGEQF
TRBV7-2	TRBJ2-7	ASSLEGGRTYEQY
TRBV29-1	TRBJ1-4	SVETSGRGPNEKLF
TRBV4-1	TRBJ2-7	ASSLLSGGAYEQY
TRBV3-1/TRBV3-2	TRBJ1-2	ASSYSGTEGGYT
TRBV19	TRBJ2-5	ASSALQGGRETQY
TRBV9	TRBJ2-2	ASWGYATGELF
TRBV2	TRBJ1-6	AFGGNSPLH
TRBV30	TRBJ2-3	AWRGQGTDTQY
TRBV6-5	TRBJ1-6	ASSYSETRSPLH
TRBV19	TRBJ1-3	ASREGGSGNTIY
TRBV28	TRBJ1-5	ASNRVEQPQH